Sequencing of this TCR beta chain was carried out in a study of blood T cell repertoires in COVID-19. At the level of the study: T cells, B-cell-depleted T cells, or PBMCs supplied cDNA or gDNA.

The length of the CDR3 is 14 residues. Germline values: CDR1 GTSNPN, CDR2 SVGIG (reference sequence). Deletions cut 8 bases from V and 6 bases from J, with 17 bases between. Sequencing was performed with immunoSEQ multiplex PCR; in TCRdb, only in-frame clones are kept and a portion is missing. The sample shows more than 60,000 clones, roughly 86% of them seen only once. The receptor's source is a man in his fifties or sixties with acute or convalescent COVID-19. The chain employs TRBV30 and TRBJ1-6, with D tentatively TRBD1 (5 bases). Specimen: peripheral blood. CDR3 amino acids: CANGGNSLNSPLHF. CDR3 bases: TGTGCCAACGGGGGGAATTCCCTTAATTCACCCCTCCACTTT.